The 17 T cell receptor beta chains listed next were all sequenced from one sample in a study of vaccination and CD4 T cells after COVID-19 (dated 2022 in TCRdb). No cognate antigen is known for these TCRs. Interpreted using the paper, the treatment or condition label stands for: roughly nine-day PBMC culture with coronavirus spike peptide pools or control peptides (ViraFEST assay). Libraries were made using PCR. Sequencing relied on an Illumina iSeq 100. DNA from cultured CD4+ T cells was subjected to TCR sequencing with the Oncomine TCR Beta short-read assay at the Johns Hopkins FTIC core. TCRdb reprocessing: public reads trimmed at Q25 with fastp, clones called with MiXCR, in-frame beta chains kept. Entries are consolidated by CDR3 protein sequence, retaining the most common genes and DNA. The sample has 20,000 to 30,000 distinct CDR3 sequences on record, roughly 64% of them singletons. The top ten hold roughly 8% of the sample.

The sample comprised CD4+ T cells from blood, cultured in vitro. These receptors came from a human donor who had recovered from COVID-19.

The chain has TRBV20-1 and TRBJ1-2; no definite D call. There are 9 residues in the CDR3. V dropped 6 bases and J dropped 6 bases, with 5 bases sitting between them. Per the germline V gene, CDR1 is DFQATT and CDR2 is SNEGSKA (reference sequence). CDR3 sequence (DNA): TGCAGTGCGCTAGATGGCTACACCTTC. Encoded protein: CSALDGYTF.

The chain carries TRBV7-2 and TRBJ1-3, with 7 bases aligning to TRBD1. The CDR3 spans 15 residues. Germline trimming cut 5 bases from V and 4 bases from J; bases unmatched to any gene: 8. From germline, CDR1 is SGHTA and CDR2 FQGNSA. The CDR3 loop is CASSRGQNKGNTIYF. CDR3 coding DNA: TGTGCCAGCAGCCGGGGACAGAATAAAGGAAACACCATATATTTT.

This clonotype was counted a few times. The rearrangement joins TRBV29-1 to TRBJ2-3; D might be TRBD2 (6 bases). The germline V and J ends were trimmed by 4 bases and 2 bases, with 16 bases remaining between them. Per the germline V gene, CDR1 is SQVTM and CDR2 is ANQGSEA. The CDR3 runs to 15 residues. In DNA, the CDR3 is TGCAGCGTTGGACTATGGGGGGTGAACACAGATACGCAGTATTTT. Its translation is CSVGLWGVNTDTQYF.

Notes on this clonotype: Germline and junction disagree at one end, which may indicate a read error. The rearrangement links TRBV6-2 or TRBV6-3 to TRBJ1-5; a possible D gene is TRBD1 (6 bases). This CDR3 is 16 amino acids long. The germline CDR1 and CDR2 sequences are MNHEY and SVGEGT. CDR3 residues: CTSSLQDSLLNQPQHF. CDR3 sequence (DNA): TGTACCAGCAGCCTACAGGACAGTCTCTTGAATCAGCCCCAGCATTTT.

The chain links TRBV7-9 to TRBJ1-2; 8 bases fit TRBD1. After removal of 2 bases from V and 0 bases from J, the junction contained 8 bases not matched to a gene. Germline lookup yields CDR1 SEHNR and CDR2 FQNEAQ (reference sequence). The CDR3 is 17 amino acids. The CDR3 DNA is TGTGCCAGCAGCTTAAGTCGGGCGACAGGGGCTAACTATGGCTACACCTTC. It translates to CASSLSRATGANYGYTF. Together with reference TRBV7-9 and TRBJ1-2, the CDR3 gives the full variable domain: DTGVSQNPRHKITKRGQNVTFRCDPISEHNRLYWYRQTLGQGPEFLTYFQNEAQLEKSRLLSDRFSAERPKGSFSTLEIQRTEQGDSAMYLCASSLSRATGANYGYTFGSGTRLTVV.

The rearrangement joins TRBV11-3 to TRBJ1-3; 7 nucleotides match TRBD1. The V gene end was trimmed by 4 bases and the J gene end by 5 bases; junction bases not matched to a gene: 5. This CDR3 is built from 14 residues. The V gene's germline CDR1 is SGHNT and CDR2 YENEEA. DNA for the CDR3: TGTGCCAGCAGCTCCGGACAGGACCGAAACACCATATATTTT. Its protein is CASSSGQDRNTIYF.

This clonotype was detected only a few times. CDR3: CASSSPGQSQETQYF. The CDR3 DNA reads as TGTGCCAGCAGTTCACCTGGACAGAGCCAAGAGACCCAGTACTTC. The rearrangement links TRBV27 to TRBJ2-5; TRBD1 is a possible D gene (6 bases). Trimming cost V 4 bases and J 1 base, with 13 bases left between them. Germline V gene data show CDR1 as MNHEY and CDR2 as SMNVEV (reference sequence). The CDR3 sequence is 15 residues long.

This rearrangement joins TRBV4-2 to TRBJ1-5, with TRBD1 as a possible D gene (6 bases). The CDR3 runs to 15 residues. V was shortened by 0 bases and J by 4 bases, with 10 bases between the two germline ends. CDR1 is LGHNA and CDR2 is YNFKEQ in the germline V gene. The CDR3: CASSQEGTLNQPQHF. CDR3 in DNA: TGTGCCAGCAGCCAAGAGGGGACACTTAATCAGCCCCAGCATTTT.

The chain employs TRBV15 and TRBJ2-5; 8 positions agree with TRBD2. The germline V gene encodes CDR1 LNHNV and CDR2 YYDKDF (reference sequence). This CDR3 has 15 residues. The V segment lost 5 bases and the J segment 1 base; nucleotides outside the gene matches: 6. CDR3 DNA: TGTGCCACCAGCGGGGGTAGCGGGATCCAAGAGACCCAGTACTTC. Encoded protein: CATSGGSGIQETQYF.

This clonotype was counted a few times. The V call is TRBV19, the J call TRBJ1-5, with a tentative D call TRBD1 (6 bases). The ends were cut back, 5 bases at V and 2 bases at J, with 13 bases in the middle. Germline assignment: CDR1 LNHDA and CDR2 SQIVND (reference sequence). The CDR3 is 15 residues long. The CDR3 loop reads CASSGGRVGNQPQHF. In DNA, the CDR3 is TGTGCCAGTAGTGGGGGGCGCGTGGGCAATCAGCCCCAGCATTTT.

The chain combines TRBV6-2 or TRBV6-3 with TRBJ2-7, with 9 bases aligning to TRBD2. The junction had 10 bases not matched to a gene; V was cut back by 2 bases and J by 5 bases. This CDR3 contains 16 residues. Germline V gene lookup returns CDR1 MNHEY and CDR2 SVGEGT. The CDR3 protein is CASSYSGTSYPNEQYF. In DNA, the CDR3 is TGTGCCAGCAGTTACAGCGGGACTAGCTATCCGAACGAGCAGTACTTC.

This clonotype was observed a handful of times. The chain links TRBV7-2 to TRBJ1-2; tentative D call: TRBD1 (6 bases). The germline V gene encodes CDR1 SGHTA and CDR2 FQGNSA. The CDR3 length is 14 residues. Trimming removed 0 bases from V and 5 bases from J, with 10 bases in between. Written as DNA, the CDR3 is TGTGCCAGCAGCTTAGCTCGGGGACAATATGGCTACACCTTC. Its translation is CASSLARGQYGYTF.

The DNA of the CDR3 is TGTGCCAGCAGCAAAGCGCGCGGGATGGAATTTATTGAGGGTAATGAGCAGTTCTTC. This translates into CASSKARGMEFIEGNEQFF. The chain couples TRBV21-1 to TRBJ2-1; the D call in the table, TRBD2, was not verified against the DNA. TRBV21-1 is a pseudogene. This CDR3 has 19 residues.

CDR3 amino acids: CASSGGLAGITDTQYF. The DNA of the CDR3 is TGTGCCAGCAGCGGAGGACTAGCGGGGATCACAGATACGCAGTATTTT. The J gene is TRBJ2-3, the V gene TRBV7-9; 12 nucleotides align to TRBD2. The CDR3 has 16 residues. Germline values: CDR1 SEHNR, CDR2 FQNEAQ (reference sequence). V lost 5 bases and J lost 2; bases outside the gene matches: 5.

The chain combines TRBV6-2 or TRBV6-3 with TRBJ2-1; perhaps TRBD1 as D (6 bases). The CDR3 length is 14 residues. Trimming removed 7 bases at V and 0 bases at J, with 10 bases between. CDR1 is MNHEY and CDR2 is SVGEGT in the germline V gene. The CDR3 loop reads CASKKTGSYNEQFF. The DNA for the CDR3 is TGTGCCAGCAAAAAGACAGGCTCCTACAATGAGCAGTTCTTC.

The chain links TRBV7-2 to TRBJ1-6, with 9 bases lining up with TRBD1. This CDR3 comprises 15 residues. Unmatched junction bases numbered 4, after V lost 2 bases and J lost 8 bases. Per germline, CDR1 SGHTA and CDR2 FQGNSA. As DNA, the CDR3 is TGTGCCAGCAGCTTATTGGGACAGGGCGATTCACCCCTCCACTTT. Amino acid sequence: CASSLLGQGDSPLHF. The full variable domain, with the rest looked up from reference TRBV7-2 and TRBJ1-6, is GAGVSQSPSNKVTEKGKDVELRCDPISGHTALYWYRQSLGQGLEFLIYFQGNSAPDKSGLPSDRFSAERTGGSVSTLTIQRTQQEDSAVYLCASSLLGQGDSPLHFGNGTRLTVT.

This chain joins TRBV5-1 and TRBJ1-2, with 9 bases lining up with TRBD1. V was pared by 4 bases and J by 6 bases, with 1 base of the junction left unmatched. CDR1 SGHRS and CDR2 YFSETQ come from the germline V gene. The CDR3 runs to 12 residues. CDR3 bases: TGCGCCAGCAGCAGGACAGGGGATGGCTACACCTTC. It codes for CASSRTGDGYTF.